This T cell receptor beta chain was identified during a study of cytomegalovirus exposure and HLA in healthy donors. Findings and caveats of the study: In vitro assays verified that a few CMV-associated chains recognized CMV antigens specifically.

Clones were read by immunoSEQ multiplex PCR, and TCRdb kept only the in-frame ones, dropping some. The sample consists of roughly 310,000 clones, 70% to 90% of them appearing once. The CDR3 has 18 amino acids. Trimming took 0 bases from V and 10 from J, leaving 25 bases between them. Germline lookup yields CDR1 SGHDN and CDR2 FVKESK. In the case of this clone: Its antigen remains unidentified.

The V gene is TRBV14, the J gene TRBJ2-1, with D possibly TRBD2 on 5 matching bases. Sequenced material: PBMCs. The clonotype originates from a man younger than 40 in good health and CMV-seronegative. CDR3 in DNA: TGTGCCAGCAGCCAAGAGTCCCCCTTAGCGACCTCCTTTCTGGAGCAGTTCTTC. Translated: CASSQESPLATSFLEQFF.